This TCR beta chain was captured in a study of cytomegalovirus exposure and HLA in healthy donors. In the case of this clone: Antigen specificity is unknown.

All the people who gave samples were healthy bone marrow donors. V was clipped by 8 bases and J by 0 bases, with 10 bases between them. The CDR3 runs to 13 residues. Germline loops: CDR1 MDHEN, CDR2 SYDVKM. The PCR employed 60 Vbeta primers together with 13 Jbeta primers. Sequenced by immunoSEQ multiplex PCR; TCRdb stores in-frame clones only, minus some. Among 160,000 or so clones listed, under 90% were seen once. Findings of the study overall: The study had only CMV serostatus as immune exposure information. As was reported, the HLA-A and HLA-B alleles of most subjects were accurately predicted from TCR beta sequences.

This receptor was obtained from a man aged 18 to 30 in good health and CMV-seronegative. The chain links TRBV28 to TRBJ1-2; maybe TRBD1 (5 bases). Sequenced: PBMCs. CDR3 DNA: TGTGCCAGCGGGGGGGGTTCTAACTATGGCTACACCTTC. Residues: CASGGGSNYGYTF.